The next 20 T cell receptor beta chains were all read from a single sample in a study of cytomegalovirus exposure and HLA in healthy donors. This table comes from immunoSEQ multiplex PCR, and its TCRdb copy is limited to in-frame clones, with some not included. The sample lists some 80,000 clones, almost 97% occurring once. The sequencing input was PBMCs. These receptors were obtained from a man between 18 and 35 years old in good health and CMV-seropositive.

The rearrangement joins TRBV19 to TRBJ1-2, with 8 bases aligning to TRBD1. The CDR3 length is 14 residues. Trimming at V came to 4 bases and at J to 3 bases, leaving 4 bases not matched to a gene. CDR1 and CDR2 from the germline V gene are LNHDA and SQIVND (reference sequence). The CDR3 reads CASSTAGGDYGYTF. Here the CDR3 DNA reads TGTGCCAGTAGTACGGCAGGGGGCGACTATGGCTACACCTTC.

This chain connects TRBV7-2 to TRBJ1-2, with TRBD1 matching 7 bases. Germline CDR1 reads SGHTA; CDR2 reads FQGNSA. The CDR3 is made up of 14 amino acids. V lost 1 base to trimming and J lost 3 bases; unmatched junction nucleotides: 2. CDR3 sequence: CASSLGDSYYGYTF. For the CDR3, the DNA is TGTGCCAGCAGCTTAGGGGACAGCTACTATGGCTACACCTTC. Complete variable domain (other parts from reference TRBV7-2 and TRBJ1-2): GAGVSQSPSNKVTEKGKDVELRCDPISGHTALYWYRQSLGQGLEFLIYFQGNSAPDKSGLPSDRFSAERTGGSVSTLTIQRTQQEDSAVYLCASSLGDSYYGYTFGSGTRLTVV.

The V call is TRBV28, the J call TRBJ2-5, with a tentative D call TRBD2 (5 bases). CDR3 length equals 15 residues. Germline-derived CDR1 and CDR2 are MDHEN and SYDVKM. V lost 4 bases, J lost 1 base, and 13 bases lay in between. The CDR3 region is CASSSPGIRQETQYF. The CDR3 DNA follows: TGTGCCAGCAGTTCGCCGGGGATTCGCCAAGAGACCCAGTACTTC.

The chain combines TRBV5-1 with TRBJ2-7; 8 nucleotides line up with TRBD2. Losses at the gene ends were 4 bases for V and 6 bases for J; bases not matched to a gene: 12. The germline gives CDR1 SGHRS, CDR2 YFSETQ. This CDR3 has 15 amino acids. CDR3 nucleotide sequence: TGCGCCAGCAGCCTCGTAGCGGGAATCGTCGGCGAGCAGTACTTC. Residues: CASSLVAGIVGEQYF.

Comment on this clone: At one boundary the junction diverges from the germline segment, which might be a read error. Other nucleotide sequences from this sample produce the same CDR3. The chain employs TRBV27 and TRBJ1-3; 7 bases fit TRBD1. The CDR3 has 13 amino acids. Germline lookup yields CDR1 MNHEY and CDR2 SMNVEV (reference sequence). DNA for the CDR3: TGCGCCAGCAGTTTGGACAGGGGAAACACCATATATTTT. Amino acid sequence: CASSLDRGNTIYF.

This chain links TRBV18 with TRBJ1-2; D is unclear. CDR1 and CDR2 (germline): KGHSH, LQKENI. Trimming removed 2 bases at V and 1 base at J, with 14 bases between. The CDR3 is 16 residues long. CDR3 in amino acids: CASSPGSQTNNYGYTF. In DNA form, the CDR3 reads TGTGCCAGCTCACCAGGGTCTCAGACTAATAACTATGGCTACACCTTC. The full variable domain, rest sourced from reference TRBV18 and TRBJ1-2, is NAGVMQNPRHLVRRRGQEARLRCSPMKGHSHVYWYRQLPEEGLKFMVYLQKENIIDESGMPKERFSAEFPKEGPSILRIQQVVRGDSAAYFCASSPGSQTNNYGYTFGSGTRLTVV.

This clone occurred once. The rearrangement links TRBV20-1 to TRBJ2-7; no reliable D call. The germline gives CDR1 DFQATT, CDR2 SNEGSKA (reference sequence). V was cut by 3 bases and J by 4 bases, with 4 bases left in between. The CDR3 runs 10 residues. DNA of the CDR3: TGCAGTGCTAGCGTTTACGAGCAGTACTTC. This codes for CSASVYEQYF.

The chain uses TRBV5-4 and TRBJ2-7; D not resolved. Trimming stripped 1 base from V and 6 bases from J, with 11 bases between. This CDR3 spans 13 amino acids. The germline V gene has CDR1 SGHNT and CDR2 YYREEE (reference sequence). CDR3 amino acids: CASSLRDTGEQYF. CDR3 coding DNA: TGTGCCAGCAGCTTGCGAGACACCGGCGAGCAGTACTTC.

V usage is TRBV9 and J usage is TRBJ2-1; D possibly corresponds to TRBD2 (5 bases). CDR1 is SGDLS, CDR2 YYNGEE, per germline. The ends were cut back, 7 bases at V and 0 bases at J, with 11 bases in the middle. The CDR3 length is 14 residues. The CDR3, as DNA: TGTGCCAGCGGGCAGCGGAGCTCCTACAATGAGCAGTTCTTC. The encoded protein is CASGQRSSYNEQFF.

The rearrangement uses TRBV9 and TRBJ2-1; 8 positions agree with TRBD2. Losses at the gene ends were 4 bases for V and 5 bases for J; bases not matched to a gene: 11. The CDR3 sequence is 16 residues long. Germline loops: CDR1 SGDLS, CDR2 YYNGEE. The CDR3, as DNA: TGTGCCAGCAGCCCTGCGGTTAGCGGGATTGACAATGAGCAGTTCTTC. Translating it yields CASSPAVSGIDNEQFF.

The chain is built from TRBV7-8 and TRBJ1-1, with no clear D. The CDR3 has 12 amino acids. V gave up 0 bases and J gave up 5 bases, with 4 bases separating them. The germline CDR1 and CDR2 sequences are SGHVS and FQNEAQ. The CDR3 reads CASSLAGTEAFF. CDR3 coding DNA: TGTGCCAGCAGCTTAGCCGGGACTGAAGCTTTCTTT. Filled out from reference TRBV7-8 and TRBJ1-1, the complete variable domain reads GAGVSQSPRYKVAKRGQDVALRCDPISGHVSLFWYQQALGQGPEFLTYFQNEAQLDKSGLPSDRFFAERPEGSVSTLKIQRTQQEDSAVYLCASSLAGTEAFFGQGTRLTVV.

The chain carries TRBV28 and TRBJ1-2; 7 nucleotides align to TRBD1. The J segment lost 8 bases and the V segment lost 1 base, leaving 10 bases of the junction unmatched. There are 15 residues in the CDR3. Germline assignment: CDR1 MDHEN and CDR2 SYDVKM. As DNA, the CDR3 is TGTGCCAGCAGTTTATCATCGACAGGGTTGGGAGGCTACACCTTC. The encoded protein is CASSLSSTGLGGYTF.

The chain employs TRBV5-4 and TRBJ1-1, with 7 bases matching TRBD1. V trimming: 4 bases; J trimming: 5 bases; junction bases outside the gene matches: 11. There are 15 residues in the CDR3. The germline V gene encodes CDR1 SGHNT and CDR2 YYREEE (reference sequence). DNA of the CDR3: TGTGCCAGCAGCCGATTAACCGACAGGGCAACTGAAGCTTTCTTT. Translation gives CASSRLTDRATEAFF.

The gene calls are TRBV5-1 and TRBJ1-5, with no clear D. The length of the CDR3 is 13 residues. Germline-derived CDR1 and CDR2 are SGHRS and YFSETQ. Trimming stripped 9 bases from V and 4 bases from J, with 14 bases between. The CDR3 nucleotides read TGCGCCATCACTCCGTCCCTAAATCAGCCCCAGCATTTT. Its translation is CAITPSLNQPQHF.

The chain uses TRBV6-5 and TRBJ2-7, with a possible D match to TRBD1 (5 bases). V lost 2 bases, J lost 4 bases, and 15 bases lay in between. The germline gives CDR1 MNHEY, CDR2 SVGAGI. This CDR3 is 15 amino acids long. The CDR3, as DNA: TGTGCCAGCAGTTACGGGGCCAGTCCCTTTTACGAGCAGTACTTC. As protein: CASSYGASPFYEQYF.

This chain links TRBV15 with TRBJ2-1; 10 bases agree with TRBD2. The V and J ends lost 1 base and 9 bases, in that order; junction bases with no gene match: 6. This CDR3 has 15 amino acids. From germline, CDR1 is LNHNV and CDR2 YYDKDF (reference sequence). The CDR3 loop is CATSRALAGVREQFF. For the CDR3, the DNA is TGTGCCACCAGCAGAGCCCTAGCGGGAGTTCGTGAGCAGTTCTTC.

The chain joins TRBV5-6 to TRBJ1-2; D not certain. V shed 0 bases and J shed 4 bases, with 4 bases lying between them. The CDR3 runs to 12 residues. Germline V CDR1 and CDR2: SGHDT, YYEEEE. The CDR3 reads CASSLGAYGYTF. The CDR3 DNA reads TGTGCCAGCAGCTTGGGCGCCTATGGCTACACCTTC.

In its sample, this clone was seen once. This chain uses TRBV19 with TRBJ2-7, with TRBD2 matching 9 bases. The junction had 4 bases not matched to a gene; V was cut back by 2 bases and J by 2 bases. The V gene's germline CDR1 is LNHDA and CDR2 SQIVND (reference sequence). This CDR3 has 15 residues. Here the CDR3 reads CASSIYSGRPYEQYF. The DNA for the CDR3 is TGTGCCAGTAGTATATACAGCGGGAGGCCCTACGAGCAGTACTTC.

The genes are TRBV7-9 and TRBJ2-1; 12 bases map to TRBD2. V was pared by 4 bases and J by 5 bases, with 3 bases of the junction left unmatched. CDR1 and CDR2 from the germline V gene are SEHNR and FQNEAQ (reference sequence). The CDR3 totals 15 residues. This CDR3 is CASSSRLAGDNEQFF. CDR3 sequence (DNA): TGTGCCAGCAGCTCGCGACTAGCGGGAGACAATGAGCAGTTCTTC.

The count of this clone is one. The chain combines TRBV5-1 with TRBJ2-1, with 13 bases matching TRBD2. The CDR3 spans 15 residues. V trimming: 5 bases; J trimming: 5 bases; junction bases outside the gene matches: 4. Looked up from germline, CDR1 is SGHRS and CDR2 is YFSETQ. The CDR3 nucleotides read TGCGCCAGCAGACTAGCGGGAGGGCCCCACAATGAGCAGTTCTTC. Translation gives CASRLAGGPHNEQFF.